Each of the 27 T cell receptor beta chains below was sequenced from the same sample in a study of blood T cell repertoires in COVID-19. Data came from immunoSEQ multiplex PCR; TCRdb stores just in-frame clones and leaves some out. The sample contains about 230,000 clones, approximately 82% of which appear only once. The specimen sequenced was peripheral blood. Receptors were obtained from an elderly man with acute or convalescent COVID-19.

The CDR3 sequence is CASSPSKYTEAFF. CDR3 DNA sequence: TGTGCCAGCTCACCTTCCAAATACACTGAAGCTTTCTTT. V is TRBV18 and J is TRBJ1-1; D unresolved. V lost 3 bases, J lost 3 bases, and 8 bases lay in between. Per the germline V gene, CDR1 is KGHSH and CDR2 is LQKENI. The CDR3 runs to 13 residues.

This chain joins TRBV9 and TRBJ1-2; D remains unclear. The V end lost 0 bases, the J end lost 1 base, and 7 bases lay between the germline ends. The CDR3 covers 14 residues. Germline V gives CDR1 SGDLS, CDR2 YYNGEE. Here the CDR3 DNA reads TGTGCCAGCAGCGTAGGTCCGGGTAACTATGGCTACACCTTC. It translates to CASSVGPGNYGYTF.

This chain links TRBV28 with TRBJ1-6; TRBD1 matches 8 bases. The CDR3 runs 14 residues. Germline CDR1 is MDHEN and CDR2 is SYDVKM. V lost 4 bases to trimming and J lost 10 bases; unmatched junction nucleotides: 6. The CDR3 sequence: CASSSGQGGSPLHF. CDR3 DNA sequence: TGTGCCAGCAGTTCCGGACAGGGCGGATCACCCCTCCACTTT.

In the case of this clone: At the DNA level, this CDR3 is encoded by other sequences in the same sample as well. The chain links TRBV3-1 (or the pseudogene TRBV3-2) to TRBJ2-7; weak D call: TRBD2 (7 bases). The V end was cut by 1 base, the J end by 2 bases, with 9 bases between. CDR1 LGHDT and CDR2 YNNKEL come from the germline V gene (reference sequence). The CDR3 runs 14 residues. The CDR3 nucleotides read TGTGCCAGCAGCCAAGGAGGGGGGGCCTACGAGCAGTACTTC. This encodes CASSQGGGAYEQYF.

The chain has TRBV7-2 and TRBJ2-2; 7 positions match TRBD1. The CDR3 consists of 17 residues. With V trimmed by 1 base and J by 6 bases, 11 bases remained unmatched. In germline, CDR1 is SGHTA, CDR2 FQGNSA. CDR3 amino acids: CASSLDGAGGTPGELFF. In DNA form, the CDR3 reads TGTGCCAGCAGCTTAGACGGGGCAGGGGGTACACCCGGGGAGCTGTTTTTT.

The chain is built from TRBV11-1 and TRBJ1-3; TRBD1 agrees at 7 bases. The CDR3 runs to 16 residues. After removal of 5 bases from V and 0 bases from J, the junction contained 7 bases not matched to a gene. Germline CDR1 SGHAT, CDR2 FQDESV (reference sequence). As DNA, the CDR3 is TGTGCCAGCAGCCATCCGGGACAGAGCTCTGGAAACACCATATATTTT. Its protein is CASSHPGQSSGNTIYF.

The chain has TRBV3-1 (or the pseudogene TRBV3-2) and TRBJ1-2, with 8 bases matching TRBD1. Germline V gives CDR1 LGHDT, CDR2 YNNKEL (reference sequence). CDR3 length equals 13 residues. With 3 bases clipped from V and 5 bases from J, the junction kept 2 bases outside the gene matches. In DNA form, the CDR3 reads TGTGCCAGCAGCCAGCGACAGGGGTATGGCTACACCTTC. Its translation is CASSQRQGYGYTF.

V usage is TRBV5-6 and J usage is TRBJ2-2; 11 bases align to TRBD1. The CDR3 loop spans 19 amino acids. Per germline, CDR1 SGHDT and CDR2 YYEEEE. With V trimmed by 1 base and J by 4 bases, 12 bases remained unmatched. For the CDR3, the DNA is TGTGCCAGCAGCTTGACCCCACTCGGACAGGGGGCAATCACCGGGGAGCTGTTTTTT. This gives the protein CASSLTPLGQGAITGELFF.

This clone appeared many times. The V call is TRBV28, the J call TRBJ2-2, with TRBD2 identical over 11 bases. Germline assignment: CDR1 MDHEN and CDR2 SYDVKM. The trim removed 5 bases at V and 6 bases at J, leaving 5 bases unmatched. The CDR3 contains 15 residues. CDR3 residues: CASSVSGGASGELFF. CDR3 in DNA: TGTGCCAGCAGTGTTAGCGGGGGGGCCTCCGGGGAGCTGTTTTTT.

The chain combines TRBV5-8 with TRBJ1-2; 9 bases align to TRBD1. Germline V gives CDR1 SGHTS, CDR2 YDEGEE. V was clipped by 2 bases and J by 3 bases; unmatched bases: 5. This CDR3 has 15 amino acids. DNA of the CDR3: TGTGCCAGCAGCTTCCGGGACAGGGCCCACTATGGCTACACCTTC. Residues: CASSFRDRAHYGYTF.

The chain has TRBV11-2 and TRBJ1-4; TRBD1 matches 7 bases. After removal of 5 bases from V and 0 bases from J, the junction contained 12 bases not matched to a gene. Germline values: CDR1 SGHAT, CDR2 FQNNGV. The CDR3 contains 18 residues. CDR3 DNA sequence: TGTGCCAGCAGCCTCAGACCTGGGACAGTTGCAACTAATGAAAAACTGTTTTTT. Its protein product is CASSLRPGTVATNEKLFF.

This chain uses TRBV10-3 with TRBJ2-2; TRBD1 matches at 8 bases. CDR1 and CDR2 from the germline V gene are ENHRY and SYGVKD. V trimming: 4 bases; J trimming: 4 bases; junction bases outside the gene matches: 5. There are 15 residues in the CDR3. In DNA, the CDR3 is TGTGCCATCAGTGTAGACAGGGGATCCACCGGGGAGCTGTTTTTT. It encodes CAISVDRGSTGELFF.

CDR3 loop: CSVAAGTGPDTQYF. Here the CDR3 DNA reads TGCAGCGTTGCGGCCGGGACAGGGCCCGATACGCAGTATTTT. The chain uses TRBV29-1 and TRBJ2-3; 9 bases map to TRBD1. The CDR3 spans 14 residues. After removal of 4 bases from V and 6 bases from J, the junction contained 8 bases not matched to a gene. CDR1 is SQVTM, CDR2 ANQGSEA, per germline.

The V and J genes are TRBV29-1 and TRBJ2-7, with TRBD1 identical over 8 bases. With 4 bases clipped from V and 7 bases from J, the junction kept 9 bases outside the gene matches. Germline lookup yields CDR1 SQVTM and CDR2 ANQGSEA. This CDR3 spans 13 amino acids. The CDR3 is CSVGPGGYYEQYF. The CDR3 DNA reads TGCAGCGTTGGGCCAGGGGGCTATTATGAGCAGTACTTC.

The V call is TRBV5-1, the J call TRBJ2-3; possible D gene TRBD2, 5 bases. CDR1 SGHRS and CDR2 YFSETQ come from the germline V gene. This CDR3 comprises 15 residues. V lost 4 bases, J lost 6 bases, and 18 bases lay in between. In DNA, the CDR3 is TGCGCCAGCAGCGGACTGGGCGGGCTCGAGGATACGCAGTATTTT. Its translation: CASSGLGGLEDTQYF.

This clone was recorded once. This CDR3 is CSASFGGRHEQYF. The CDR3 DNA is TGCAGTGCTAGTTTCGGGGGAAGGCACGAGCAGTACTTC. The rearrangement joins TRBV20-1 to TRBJ2-7, with D possibly being TRBD2 (6 bases). Germline CDR1 and CDR2: DFQATT and SNEGSKA (reference sequence). This CDR3 has 13 residues. The V and J ends lost 3 bases and 5 bases respectively, with 14 bases between them.

CDR3 DNA: TGTGCCACCAGTGATTTGAAGGCAGGGGGCCGATACAATGAGCAGTTCTTC. Its protein is CATSDLKAGGRYNEQFF. The chain links TRBV24-1 to TRBJ2-1, with 8 bases fitting TRBD1. The germline gives CDR1 KGHDR, CDR2 SFDVKD. The trim removed 0 bases at V and 4 bases at J, leaving 7 bases unmatched. The CDR3 loop spans 17 amino acids.

CDR3 sequence reads: CASRMRTGNGYTF. CDR3 nucleotide sequence: TGTGCCAGCAGAATGCGGACAGGGAATGGCTACACCTTC. The rearrangement uses TRBV6-5 and TRBJ1-2; 8 bases map to TRBD1. J lost 6 bases, V lost 6 bases, and 6 bases had no gene match. Germline V gene sequence: CDR1 MNHEY, CDR2 SVGAGI. The CDR3 length is 13 residues.

V usage is TRBV9 and J usage is TRBJ1-1, with D tentatively TRBD1 (5 bases). Germline V gene lookup returns CDR1 SGDLS and CDR2 YYNGEE. With 3 bases removed from V and 6 bases from J, the gap between germline ends came to 21 bases. The CDR3 runs 16 residues. CDR3 region: CASSEQSRAPGSEAFF. The CDR3 DNA reads as TGTGCCAGCAGCGAACAGAGCAGGGCGCCGGGCTCTGAAGCTTTCTTT.

This chain uses TRBV7-9 with TRBJ1-2; 9 bases map to TRBD1. There are 19 residues in the CDR3. The germline V gene has CDR1 SEHNR and CDR2 FQNEAQ (reference sequence). V was clipped by 2 bases and J by 3 bases; unmatched bases: 16. In DNA form, the CDR3 reads TGTGCCAGCAGCTTACTGGGGGTGGGACAGGGACGATATGACTATGGCTACACCTTC. Translating gives CASSLLGVGQGRYDYGYTF.

V is TRBV28 and J is TRBJ2-3; D remains unclear. The CDR3 is made up of 14 amino acids. The V end lost 5 bases, the J end lost 1 base, and 10 bases lay between the germline ends. Germline lookup yields CDR1 MDHEN and CDR2 SYDVKM. CDR3 DNA: TGTGCCAGCAGTCTCGATCCGGGCACAGATACGCAGTATTTT. It codes for CASSLDPGTDTQYF.

V is TRBV3-1 (or the pseudogene TRBV3-2) and J is TRBJ2-5, with TRBD2 identical over 8 bases. J lost 7 bases, V lost 9 bases, and 10 bases had no gene match. The CDR3 has 13 amino acids. CDR1 is LGHDT, CDR2 YNNKEL, per germline (reference sequence). The CDR3 sequence: CASRLAPSGTQYF. In DNA form, the CDR3 reads TGTGCCAGTCGACTAGCGCCTTCGGGGACCCAGTACTTC.

Remarks on this clone: Other DNA variants within this sample encode the same CDR3. This chain connects TRBV12-3 or TRBV12-4 to TRBJ2-6; D remains ambiguous. This CDR3 is built from 13 residues. V dropped 3 bases and J dropped 3 bases, with 3 bases sitting between them. DNA for the CDR3: TGTGCCAGCAGTTTCCTTGGGGCCAACGTCCTGACTTTC. This codes for CASSFLGANVLTF.

This rearrangement joins TRBV2 to TRBJ1-6; TRBD1 is a possible D gene (5 bases). Trimming pared 5 bases from V and 10 bases from J, leaving 15 bases between. Germline values: CDR1 SNHLY, CDR2 FYNNEI. This CDR3 region has 14 residues. CDR3 in DNA: TGTGCCAGCAGTCCAGGGTTGGACGGATCACCCCTCCACTTT. Its translation: CASSPGLDGSPLHF.

This chain links TRBV24-1 with TRBJ2-1, with 9 nucleotides matching TRBD1. Germline CDR1 is KGHDR and CDR2 is SFDVKD. V trimming: 4 bases; J trimming: 6 bases; junction bases outside the gene matches: 12. This CDR3 is 17 amino acids long. The CDR3 reads CATSEPRTGATFNEQFF. The CDR3 region has the DNA TGTGCCACCAGTGAACCTAGGACAGGGGCTACCTTCAATGAGCAGTTCTTC.

The V and J genes are TRBV20-1 and TRBJ1-5; 7 bases agree with TRBD1. The germline gives CDR1 DFQATT, CDR2 SNEGSKA (reference sequence). The trim removed 3 bases at V and 0 bases at J, leaving 8 bases unmatched. The CDR3 is 16 amino acids. The CDR3 spells CSASEGGIYSNQPQHF. CDR3 nucleotide sequence: TGCAGTGCTAGTGAAGGGGGCATTTATAGCAATCAGCCCCAGCATTTT.

This clone was seen once. The chain has TRBV5-4 and TRBJ2-1, with TRBD2 as a possible D gene (6 bases). The V gene's germline CDR1 is SGHNT and CDR2 YYREEE (reference sequence). The ends were cut back, 6 bases at V and 4 bases at J, with 17 bases in the middle. The CDR3 sequence is 15 residues long. Written as DNA, the CDR3 is TGTGCCAGCACCCTGGCGCGGGGAATGTACAATGAGCAGTTCTTC. Its translation: CASTLARGMYNEQFF.